A single sample is the source of the 27 T cell receptor beta chains below, sequenced in a study of cytomegalovirus exposure and HLA in healthy donors. Primers included in the PCR were 60 Vbeta and 13 Jbeta primers. Using immunoSEQ multiplex PCR, the repertoire was profiled, and TCRdb retains in-frame clones only, with some absent. The sample has approximately 100,000 clones, approximately 80% seen once; the top ten hold 10% to 11%. The sequencing sample was made of PBMCs. The receptors originated from a middle-aged man in good health and CMV-seropositive.

This clone was counted only a few times. V and J are TRBV28 and TRBJ1-2; tentative D call: TRBD1 (6 bases). The V gene lost 7 bases and the J gene lost 8 bases, with 14 bases spanning the gap. The CDR3 length is 12 residues. Per germline, CDR1 MDHEN and CDR2 SYDVKM. CDR3 protein: CASMGQGLGYTF. CDR3 DNA: TGTGCCAGCATGGGGCAGGGGTTGGGCTACACCTTC.

The chain links TRBV5-1 to TRBJ2-5, with unresolved D. The length of the CDR3 is 13 residues. Trimming stripped 2 bases from V and 3 bases from J, with 8 bases between. The germline V gene has CDR1 SGHRS and CDR2 YFSETQ. In DNA, the CDR3 is TGCGCCAGCAGCTTTTCCACGGAAGAGACCCAGTACTTC. Translated: CASSFSTEETQYF.

The chain carries TRBV27 and TRBJ2-7; 7 bases match TRBD1. CDR3 length: 13 amino acids. The germline V gene encodes CDR1 MNHEY and CDR2 SMNVEV (reference sequence). V gave up 5 bases and J gave up 3 bases; unmatched junction bases: 4. DNA for the CDR3: TGTGCCAGCAGTCGACAGGGTAGCTACGAGCAGTACTTC. It codes for CASSRQGSYEQYF.

V is TRBV28 and J is TRBJ1-3; D might be TRBD1 (5 bases). This CDR3 has 15 residues. The V gene's germline CDR1 is MDHEN and CDR2 SYDVKM. V was cut by 2 bases and J by 2 bases, with 10 bases left in between. The CDR3 region has the DNA TGTGCCAGCAGTTTACGTGGGGCGACTGGAAACACCATATATTTT. Translated: CASSLRGATGNTIYF.

The chain couples TRBV5-4 to TRBJ2-3, with 7 bases aligning to TRBD1. The germline CDR1 and CDR2 sequences are SGHNT and YYREEE (reference sequence). This CDR3 contains 12 residues. V trimming: 4 bases; J trimming: 8 bases; junction bases outside the gene matches: 4. CDR3 bases: TGTGCCAGCAGCCCTTCAGGGGGTACGCAGTATTTT. Its translation is CASSPSGGTQYF.

The chain combines TRBV28 with TRBJ1-4; 7 bases are a match to TRBD1. The trim removed 6 bases at V and 3 bases at J, leaving 13 bases unmatched. From germline, CDR1 is MDHEN and CDR2 SYDVKM. The CDR3 loop spans 17 amino acids. CDR3: CASSPGRGRSANEKLFF. For the CDR3, the DNA is TGTGCCAGCAGCCCCGGGAGGGGGCGATCGGCTAATGAAAAACTGTTTTTT.

This clone appeared a few times. The V and J genes are TRBV5-6 and TRBJ1-1; D may be TRBD1 (6 bases). The CDR3 consists of 15 residues. Germline V CDR1 and CDR2: SGHDT, YYEEEE. The V end was cut by 3 bases, the J end by 4 bases, with 16 bases between. The CDR3 loop is CASSSTGPGSTEAFF. CDR3 in DNA: TGTGCCAGCAGCTCTACAGGGCCGGGGAGCACTGAAGCTTTCTTT.

This chain links TRBV9 with TRBJ2-1, with TRBD2 identical over 7 bases. From germline, CDR1 is SGDLS and CDR2 YYNGEE. The V segment lost 2 bases and the J segment 7 bases; nucleotides outside the gene matches: 9. The length of the CDR3 is 15 residues. CDR3 sequence: CASSVEGRAANEQFF. In DNA form, the CDR3 reads TGTGCCAGCAGCGTGGAGGGGAGGGCTGCGAATGAGCAGTTCTTC.

This clone has only a few counts. V is TRBV6-6 and J is TRBJ2-1; TRBD2 is a possible D gene (6 bases). The CDR3 sequence is 15 residues long. Germline CDR1 reads MNHNY; CDR2 reads SVGAGI (reference sequence). V dropped 0 bases and J dropped 4 bases, with 10 bases sitting between them. As DNA, the CDR3 is TGTGCCAGCAGTTACTCTTTCCGGGAGTACAATGAGCAGTTCTTC. Residues: CASSYSFREYNEQFF.

This CDR3 reads CASSPGLAGGRNTGELFF. The DNA of the CDR3 is TGCGCCAGCAGCCCTGGACTAGCGGGGGGGCGGAACACCGGGGAGCTGTTTTTT. V and J are TRBV4-1 and TRBJ2-2; the match to TRBD2 covers 15 bases. There are 18 residues in the CDR3. V dropped 4 bases and J dropped 1; count of bases not matched to a gene: 4. Germline lookup yields CDR1 MGHRA and CDR2 YSYEKL.

CDR3 protein: CASSLPGRNTEAFF. The CDR3 nucleotides are TGTGCCAGCAGCTTACCAGGGCGGAACACTGAAGCTTTCTTT. This chain connects TRBV11-2 to TRBJ1-1; the D gene is possibly TRBD1 (5 bases). The CDR3 has 14 amino acids. CDR1 is SGHAT and CDR2 is FQNNGV in the germline V gene. Trimming stripped 2 bases from V and 1 base from J, with 8 bases between.

This clone was picked up one time. The rearrangement joins TRBV5-1 to TRBJ2-5, with 9 bases aligning to TRBD2. The V gene's germline CDR1 is SGHRS and CDR2 YFSETQ. This CDR3 contains 15 residues. Trimming at V came to 2 bases and at J to 4 bases, leaving 6 bases not matched to a gene. The CDR3 is CASSFGRGGGETQYF. The CDR3 DNA follows: TGCGCCAGCAGCTTCGGGCGGGGGGGCGGAGAGACCCAGTACTTC.

The chain uses TRBV25-1 and TRBJ1-6; possible D gene TRBD1, 6 bases. Germline V gene data show CDR1 as MGHDK and CDR2 as SYGVNS. Trimming left V 3 bases short and J 9 bases short, with 15 bases between. The CDR3 is 15 amino acids. CDR3 residues: CASSDYREGGSPLHF. The CDR3 DNA is TGTGCCAGCAGTGATTACAGGGAAGGCGGTTCACCCCTCCACTTT.

The J gene is TRBJ2-3, the V gene TRBV19; TRBD2 might be the D (7 bases). Trimming cost V 3 bases and J 2 bases, with 15 bases left between them. The CDR3 has 16 residues. The V gene's germline CDR1 is LNHDA and CDR2 SQIVND (reference sequence). CDR3 sequence: CASSMVRGAYTDTQYF. The CDR3 bases are TGTGCCAGTAGTATGGTCCGGGGGGCGTACACAGATACGCAGTATTTT.

The rearrangement uses TRBV2 and TRBJ2-5; TRBD1 aligns across 7 bases. The germline CDR1 and CDR2 sequences are SNHLY and FYNNEI. V lost 5 bases, J lost 1 base, and 7 bases stayed unmatched. The CDR3 is made up of 15 amino acids. In DNA, the CDR3 is TGTGCCAGCAGTAGGGTAGGGACAGTCCAAGAGACCCAGTACTTC. This gives the protein CASSRVGTVQETQYF. Drawing the rest from reference TRBV2 and TRBJ2-5, the complete variable domain is EPEVTQTPSHQVTQMGQEVILRCVPISNHLYFYWYRQILGQKVEFLVSFYNNEISEKSEIFDDQFSVERPDGSNFTLKIRSTKLEDSAMYFCASSRVGTVQETQYFGPGTRLLVL.

The chain recombines TRBV4-1 with TRBJ2-7, with 7 bases that match TRBD1. After removal of 5 bases from V and 10 bases from J, the junction contained 17 bases not matched to a gene. The CDR3 is 15 amino acids. Germline V CDR1 and CDR2: MGHRA, YSYEKL. CDR3 coding DNA: TGCGCCAGCAGCGATCGGGACAGAGGCCCCGTCGGACAGTACTTC. It is translated as CASSDRDRGPVGQYF.

This clone was counted a single time. This chain connects TRBV6-5 to TRBJ1-2, with 11 nucleotides matching TRBD1. The CDR3 is 14 residues long. The J segment lost 8 bases and the V segment lost 6 bases, leaving 8 bases of the junction unmatched. Germline values: CDR1 MNHEY, CDR2 SVGAGI. The CDR3 DNA is TGTGCCAGCAGCGGACAGGGGGCGGTTGAAGGCTACACCTTC. It yields the protein CASSGQGAVEGYTF.

In this sample, this clone turned up a few times. This chain connects TRBV27 to TRBJ2-7; 8 bases line up with TRBD1. This CDR3 has 15 residues. J gave up 1 base and V 6 bases, and 8 bases lay outside the gene matches. Germline-derived CDR1 and CDR2 are MNHEY and SMNVEV (reference sequence). CDR3 in DNA: TGTGCCAGCAGCCCCAAGGGGACAGGATCCTACGAGCAGTACTTC. Protein: CASSPKGTGSYEQYF.

This clone was counted a few times. The chain links TRBV2 to TRBJ2-7; D perhaps matches TRBD1 (6 bases). This CDR3 region has 14 residues. The germline gives CDR1 SNHLY, CDR2 FYNNEI. The V end lost 6 bases, the J end lost 7 bases, and 19 bases lay between the germline ends. The CDR3 spells CASSTGIRDGEQYF. The CDR3 DNA reads TGTGCCAGCAGCACAGGGATCCGGGACGGTGAGCAGTACTTC.

This clone was observed a few times. The J gene is TRBJ1-2, the V gene TRBV2; 7 nucleotides agree with TRBD1. CDR3 size: 15 residues. V lost 2 bases to trimming and J lost 4 bases; unmatched junction nucleotides: 7. CDR1 is SNHLY and CDR2 is FYNNEI in the germline V gene. CDR3 amino acids: CASSESNRGGYGYTF. DNA of the CDR3: TGTGCCAGCAGTGAATCCAACAGGGGCGGCTATGGCTACACCTTC.

This chain links TRBV11-1 with TRBJ2-7; 7 positions match TRBD1. Germline-derived CDR1 and CDR2 are SGHAT and FQDESV (reference sequence). V lost 2 bases, J lost 2 bases, and 3 bases stayed unmatched. This CDR3 has 14 amino acids. CDR3 bases: TGTGCCAGCAGCTTAAGGGACAGCACCTACGAGCAGTACTTC. This gives the protein CASSLRDSTYEQYF.

The chain couples TRBV5-1 to TRBJ2-5, with D possibly being TRBD1 (5 bases). From germline, CDR1 is SGHRS and CDR2 YFSETQ. The CDR3 contains 12 residues. V lost 0 bases to trimming and J lost 11 bases, with 11 bases between them. The CDR3 region is CASSLGQGGQYF. CDR3 nucleotides: TGCGCCAGCAGCTTGGGGCAGGGTGGGCAGTACTTC.

The CDR3 sequence is CASRRSVTDTQYF. The CDR3 region has the DNA TGTGCCAGCAGACGGAGCGTTACAGATACGCAGTATTTT. The genes are TRBV27 and TRBJ2-3, with no clear D. Trimming removed 6 bases from V and 3 bases from J, with 10 bases in between. The CDR3 runs 13 residues. Germline V gene data show CDR1 as MNHEY and CDR2 as SMNVEV (reference sequence).

The chain links TRBV30 to TRBJ2-7, with a possible D match to TRBD1 (5 bases). This CDR3 is 13 amino acids long. The ends were cut back, 0 bases at V and 6 bases at J, with 12 bases in the middle. From germline, CDR1 is GTSNPN and CDR2 SVGIG (reference sequence). CDR3: CAWSVGAVSEQYF. The DNA for the CDR3 is TGTGCCTGGAGTGTAGGGGCAGTCAGCGAGCAGTACTTC.

The chain is built from TRBV27 and TRBJ2-5; 8 bases are shared with TRBD1. TRBJ2-7 explains the end of the DNA better; the J call may be wrong. The CDR3 loop spans 13 amino acids. Germline assignment: CDR1 MNHEY and CDR2 SMNVEV (reference sequence). CDR3 in DNA: TGTGCCAGCAGTCAAGACAGGGGCGACGAGCAGTACTTC. Encoded protein: CASSQDRGDEQYF.

This clone occurred once. The chain has TRBV11-2 and TRBJ1-6; weak D call: TRBD1 (5 bases). Trimming took 1 base from V and 10 from J, leaving 17 bases between them. The CDR3 length is 16 residues. The germline V gene encodes CDR1 SGHAT and CDR2 FQNNGV. CDR3 sequence: CASSLVDSRLGSPLHF. The CDR3 nucleotides read TGTGCCAGCAGCTTAGTCGACAGCAGGTTAGGATCACCCCTCCACTTT.

This chain joins TRBV7-2 and TRBJ2-3, with 9 bases lining up with TRBD2. V lost 3 bases to trimming and J lost 1 base; unmatched junction nucleotides: 11. CDR3 length equals 18 residues. Germline CDR1 and CDR2: SGHTA and FQGNSA. CDR3 in amino acids: CASSFPRQRGAGTDTQYF. The DNA of the CDR3 is TGTGCCAGCAGCTTCCCCCGGCAGCGGGGGGCCGGCACAGATACGCAGTATTTT.